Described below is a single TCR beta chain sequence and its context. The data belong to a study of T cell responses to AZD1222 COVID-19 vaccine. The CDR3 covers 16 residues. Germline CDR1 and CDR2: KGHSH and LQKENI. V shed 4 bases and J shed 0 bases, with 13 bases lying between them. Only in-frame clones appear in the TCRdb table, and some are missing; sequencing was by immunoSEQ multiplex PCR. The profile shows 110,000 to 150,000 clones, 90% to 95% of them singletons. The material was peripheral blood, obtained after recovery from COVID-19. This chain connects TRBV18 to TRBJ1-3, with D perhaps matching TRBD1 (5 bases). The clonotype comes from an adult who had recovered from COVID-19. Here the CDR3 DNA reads TGTGCCAGCTCACGTGAACCAGGGAACTCTGGAAACACCATATATTTT. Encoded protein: CASSREPGNSGNTIYF.